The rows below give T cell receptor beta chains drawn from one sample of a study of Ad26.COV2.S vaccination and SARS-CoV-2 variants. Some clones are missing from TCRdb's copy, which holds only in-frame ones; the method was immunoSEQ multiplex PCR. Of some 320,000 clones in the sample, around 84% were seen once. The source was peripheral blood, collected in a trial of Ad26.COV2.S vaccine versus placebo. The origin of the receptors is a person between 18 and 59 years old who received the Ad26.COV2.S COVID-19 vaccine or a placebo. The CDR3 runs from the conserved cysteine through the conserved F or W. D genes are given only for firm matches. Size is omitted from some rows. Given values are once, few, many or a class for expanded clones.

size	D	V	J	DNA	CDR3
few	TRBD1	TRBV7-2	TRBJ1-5	TGTGCCAGCAGCTTGGACAGGAGCAATCAGCCCCAGCATTTT	CASSLDRSNQPQHF
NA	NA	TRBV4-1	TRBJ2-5	TGCGCCAGCAGCCCTTATAACCTAAATAATCAAGAGACCCAGTACTTC	CASSPYNLNNQETQYF
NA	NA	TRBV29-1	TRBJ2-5	TGCAGCGTTGACAGGACCGAGACCCAGTACTTC	CSVDRTETQYF
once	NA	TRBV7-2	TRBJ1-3	TGTGCCAGCAGCCGTGGGTCTGGAAACACCATATATTTT	CASSRGSGNTIYF
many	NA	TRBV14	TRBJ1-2	TGTGCCAGCAGCTCAGACATGCACGGCGGCTACACCTTC	CASSSDMHGGYTF
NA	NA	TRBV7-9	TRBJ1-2	TGTGCCAGCAGCCCCCTGCTGATCTACTATGGCTACACCTTC	CASSPLLIYYGYTF
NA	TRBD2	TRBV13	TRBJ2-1	TGTGCCAGCAGCACCGGGACTAGCGGGGGGGCCAGGGATGAGCAGTTCTTC	CASSTGTSGGARDEQFF
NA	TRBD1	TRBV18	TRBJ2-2	TGTGCCAGCTCACCACGAGGGACAGGAGCTTACGGGGAGCTGTTTTTT	CASSPRGTGAYGELFF
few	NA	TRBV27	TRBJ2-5	TGTGCCAGCAGTTTAACGGCCCAAGAGACCCAGTACTTC	CASSLTAQETQYF
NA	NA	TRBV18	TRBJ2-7	TGTGCCAGCTCACCACCGGCCTCCTTGGAGCAGTACTTC	CASSPPASLEQYF
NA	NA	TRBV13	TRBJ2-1	TGTGCCAGCAGCTTAGGTCACCTTGAGGGGGGGGTGTTCAATGAGCAGTTCTTC	CASSLGHLEGGVFNEQFF
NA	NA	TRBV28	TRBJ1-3	TGTGCCAGCAGTTTAGGGGGGGCGCGAGGAAACACCATATATTTT	CASSLGGARGNTIYF
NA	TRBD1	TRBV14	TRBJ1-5	TGTGCCAGCAGCGCCGGACAGGGAAAGCTAGCAGCCTCTAGCAATCAGCCCCAGCATTTT	CASSAGQGKLAASSNQPQHF
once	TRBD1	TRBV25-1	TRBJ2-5	TGTGCCACCGGGACAGACCTAGAGACCCAGTACTTC	CATGTDLETQYF
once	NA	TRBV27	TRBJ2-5	TGTGCCAGCAGCCCCCGACACCAAGAGACCCAGTACTTC	CASSPRHQETQYF
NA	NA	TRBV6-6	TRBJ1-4	TGTGCCAGAGATGGAGGGGGGCAAGAAAAACTGTTTTTT	CARDGGGQEKLFF
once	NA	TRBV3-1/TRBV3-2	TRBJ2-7	NA	CASSQDSGPAYEQYF